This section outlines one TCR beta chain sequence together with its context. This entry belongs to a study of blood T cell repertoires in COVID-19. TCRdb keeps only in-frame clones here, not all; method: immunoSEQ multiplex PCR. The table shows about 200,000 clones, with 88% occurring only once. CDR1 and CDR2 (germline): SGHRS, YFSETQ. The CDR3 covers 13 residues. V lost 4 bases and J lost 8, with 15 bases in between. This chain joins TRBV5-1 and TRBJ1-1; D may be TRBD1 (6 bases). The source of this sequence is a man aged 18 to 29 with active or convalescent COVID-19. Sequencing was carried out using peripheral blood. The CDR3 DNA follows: TGCGCCAGCAGCAGCCAGGGGAGAGGGGAAGCTTTCTTT. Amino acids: CASSSQGRGEAFF. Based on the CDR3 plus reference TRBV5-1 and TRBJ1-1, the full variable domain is KAGVTQTPRYLIKTRGQQVTLSCSPISGHRSVSWYQQTPGQGLQFLFEYFSETQRNKGNFPGRFSGRQFSNSRSEMNVSTLELGDSALYLCASSSQGRGEAFFGQGTRLTVV.